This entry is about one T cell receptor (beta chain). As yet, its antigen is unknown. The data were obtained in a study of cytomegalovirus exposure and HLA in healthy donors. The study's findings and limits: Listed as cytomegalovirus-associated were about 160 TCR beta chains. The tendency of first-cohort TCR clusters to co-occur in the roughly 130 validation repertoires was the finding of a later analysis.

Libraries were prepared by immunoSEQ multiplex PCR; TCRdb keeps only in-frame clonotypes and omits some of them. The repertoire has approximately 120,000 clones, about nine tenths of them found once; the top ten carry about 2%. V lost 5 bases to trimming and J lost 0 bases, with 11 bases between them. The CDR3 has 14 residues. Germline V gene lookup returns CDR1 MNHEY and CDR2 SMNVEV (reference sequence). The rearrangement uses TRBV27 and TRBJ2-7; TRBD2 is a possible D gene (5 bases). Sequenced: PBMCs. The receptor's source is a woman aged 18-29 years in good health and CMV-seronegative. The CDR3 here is CASSRRSYSYEQYF. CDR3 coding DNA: TGTGCCAGCAGTCGGAGGTCCTACTCCTACGAGCAGTACTTC.